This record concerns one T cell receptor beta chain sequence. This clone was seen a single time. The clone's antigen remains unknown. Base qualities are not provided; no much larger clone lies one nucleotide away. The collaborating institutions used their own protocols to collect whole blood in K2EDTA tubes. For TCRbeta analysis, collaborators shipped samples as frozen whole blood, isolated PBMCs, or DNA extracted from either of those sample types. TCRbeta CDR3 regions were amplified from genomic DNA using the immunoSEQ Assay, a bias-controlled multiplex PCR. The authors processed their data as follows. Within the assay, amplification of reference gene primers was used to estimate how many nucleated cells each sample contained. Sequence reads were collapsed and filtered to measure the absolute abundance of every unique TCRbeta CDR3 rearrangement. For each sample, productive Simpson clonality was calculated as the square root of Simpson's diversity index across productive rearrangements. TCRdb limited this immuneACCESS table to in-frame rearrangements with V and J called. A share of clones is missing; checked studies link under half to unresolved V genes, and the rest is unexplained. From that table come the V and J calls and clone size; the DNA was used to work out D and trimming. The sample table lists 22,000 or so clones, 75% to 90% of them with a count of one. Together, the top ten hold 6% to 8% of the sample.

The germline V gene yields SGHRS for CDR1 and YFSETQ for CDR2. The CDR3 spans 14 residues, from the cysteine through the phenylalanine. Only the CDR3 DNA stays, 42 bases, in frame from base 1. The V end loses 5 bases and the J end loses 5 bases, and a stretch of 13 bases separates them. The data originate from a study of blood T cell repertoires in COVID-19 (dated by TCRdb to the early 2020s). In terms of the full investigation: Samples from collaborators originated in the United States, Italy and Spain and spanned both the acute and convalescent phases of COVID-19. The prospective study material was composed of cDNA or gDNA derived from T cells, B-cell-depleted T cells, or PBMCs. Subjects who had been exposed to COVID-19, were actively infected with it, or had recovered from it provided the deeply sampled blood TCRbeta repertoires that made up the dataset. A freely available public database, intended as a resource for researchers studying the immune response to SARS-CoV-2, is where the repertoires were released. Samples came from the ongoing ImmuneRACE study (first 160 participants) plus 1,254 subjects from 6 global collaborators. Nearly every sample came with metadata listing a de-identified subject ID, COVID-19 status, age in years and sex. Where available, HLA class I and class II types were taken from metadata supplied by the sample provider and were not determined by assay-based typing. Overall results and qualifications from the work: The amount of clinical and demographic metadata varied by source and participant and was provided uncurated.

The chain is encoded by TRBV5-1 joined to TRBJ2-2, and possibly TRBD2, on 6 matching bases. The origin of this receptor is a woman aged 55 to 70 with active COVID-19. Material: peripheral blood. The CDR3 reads CASREGPGTGELFF. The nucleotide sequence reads TGCGCCAGCAGGGAGGGGCCGGGGACCGGGGAGCTGTTTTTT.